These 8 T cell receptor beta chains came from one sample sequenced in a study of blood T cell repertoires in COVID-19. Profiled with immunoSEQ multiplex PCR; TCRdb holds only in-frame clones, not every one. Of 200,000 to 300,000 clones listed, around four fifths are singletons. The sample was peripheral blood. These receptors originate from a woman in her fifties or sixties with active or convalescent COVID-19.

Comments on this clone: This CDR3 is also generated by other DNA sequences in the sample. The chain is built from TRBV5-1 and TRBJ2-1, with 9 bases identical to TRBD1. The CDR3 totals 14 residues. V was pared by 4 bases and J by 6 bases, with 5 bases of the junction left unmatched. Germline assignment: CDR1 SGHRS and CDR2 YFSETQ. The CDR3 DNA reads as TGCGCCAGCAGCCTAGGGACAGGGAGCAATGAGCAGTTCTTC. Its translation is CASSLGTGSNEQFF.

The table lists this clone with a few counts. This chain links TRBV12-1 with TRBJ2-7; TRBD2, the table's D call, was not compared with the DNA. TRBV12-1 is described as a pseudogene. The CDR3 loop spans 14 amino acids. DNA for the CDR3: TGTGCCAGCAGCTTTAGACTAGCGGGGCCTATCTGGGGCTTC. This sequence encodes CASSFRLAGPIWGF.

J is TRBJ2-1 and V is TRBV4-1; maybe TRBD2 (6 bases). This CDR3 region has 13 residues. Germline V gives CDR1 MGHRA, CDR2 YSYEKL. V was trimmed by 1 base and J by 10 bases, leaving 11 bases between them. As DNA, the CDR3 is TGCGCCAGCAGCCAAGTGGAGGGCCCCGAGCAGTTCTTC. Residues: CASSQVEGPEQFF.

This clone has a single count. CDR3 loop: CASSEFASESSYEQYF. CDR3 DNA sequence: TGCGCCAGCAGTGAGTTTGCCAGCGAGAGCTCCTACGAGCAGTACTTC. The chain couples TRBV10-2 to TRBJ2-7; D unclear. Germline CDR1 reads WSHSY; CDR2 reads SAAADI. Between the trimmed V and J ends, which lost 1 base and 0 bases, there was a span of 13 bases. The CDR3 extends over 16 amino acids.

This chain uses TRBV4-1 with TRBJ1-1, with 8 bases fitting TRBD1. The CDR3 loop spans 17 amino acids. CDR1 and CDR2 from the germline V gene are MGHRA and YSYEKL. V was pared by 3 bases and J by 2 bases, with 11 bases of the junction left unmatched. CDR3 in DNA: TGCGCCAGCAGCCATGGTGGAATGGGACAGGAAAACACTGAAGCTTTCTTT. It codes for CASSHGGMGQENTEAFF.

The rearrangement links TRBV19 to TRBJ1-6; 12 bases map to TRBD1. With V trimmed by 5 bases and J by 11 bases, 7 bases remained unmatched. The CDR3 is 15 residues long. Germline CDR1 reads LNHDA; CDR2 reads SQIVND (reference sequence). The CDR3 nucleotides read TGTGCCAGTAGTCAAGGGACAGGGGGCAATCCACCCCTCCACTTT. It is translated as CASSQGTGGNPPLHF.

The chain is built from TRBV28 and TRBJ1-4; 9 nucleotides line up with TRBD1. The CDR3 has 15 amino acids. The V gene's germline CDR1 is MDHEN and CDR2 SYDVKM. Unmatched junction bases numbered 9, after V lost 5 bases and J lost 8 bases. CDR3 region: CASSQVTGGDEKLFF. CDR3 sequence (DNA): TGTGCCAGCAGTCAGGTGACAGGGGGGGACGAAAAACTGTTTTTT.

CDR3 sequence (DNA): TGTGCCAGCAGGCGGGACAGGGAAATCAATCAGCCCCAGCATTTT. Protein sequence: CASRRDREINQPQHF. The chain joins TRBV6-5 to TRBJ1-5, with 9 bases lining up with TRBD1. Germline V gene sequence: CDR1 MNHEY, CDR2 SVGAGI. V shed 6 bases, J shed 3 bases, and the junction held 6 bases outside the gene matches. CDR3 size: 15 residues.